The present TCR beta chain was sequenced within a study of PD-1 blockade in classical Hodgkin lymphoma. Sequenced by immunoSEQ multiplex PCR; TCRdb stores in-frame clones only, minus some. The sample yields about 41,000 clones, roughly 70% seen once. Each and every patient relapsed after autologous stem cell transplantation, and patients got differing brentuximab vedotin exposure. Germline V lookup: CDR1 MNHEY, CDR2 SVGAGI. The V gene lost 7 bases and the J gene lost 1 base, with 10 bases spanning the gap. The CDR3 runs to 13 residues. The sequence came from a human donor with classical Hodgkin lymphoma. Sample: peripheral blood mononuclear cells (PBMCs), taken at baseline. The chain uses TRBV6-5 and TRBJ1-1, with a tentative D call TRBD1 (5 bases). The chain's CDR3 is CASTRGENTEAFF. The CDR3 coding sequence is TGTGCCAGCACGAGGGGAGAGAACACTGAAGCTTTCTTT.